This TCR beta chain emerged from a study of T-cell reconstitution after alpha-beta-depleted transplantation in children. Germline CDR1 reads SSHAT; CDR2 reads FNYEAQ (reference sequence). There are 15 residues in the CDR3. This sample's TCRbeta library carried unique molecular identifier barcodes. From the PCR reads, TCRdb called clonotypes with MiXCR, one entry per CDR3 protein. The profile shows about 360,000 distinct CDR3 sequences, roughly 15% of them singletons. To note about this clonotype: Its ends do not fully match the called genes, so a read error is possible.

The V call is TRBV7-7, the J call TRBJ2-1, with 8 bases matching TRBD2. This sequence originates from a human donor who donated a stem cell graft to a child with Fanconi anemia. The input for sequencing was PBMCs, taken from the stem cell graft. The CDR3 sequence is CASSPAGGEFSEQFF. CDR3 coding DNA: TGTGCTAGCAGCCCCGCGGGGGGCGAGTTTTCCGAGCAGTTCTTC. Supplemented by reference TRBV7-7 and TRBJ2-1, the full variable domain reads GAGVSQSPRYKVTKRGQDVTLRCDPISSHATLYWYQQALGQGPEFLTYFNYEAQPDKSGLPSDRFSAERPEGSISTLTIQRTEQRDSAMYRCASSPAGGEFSEQFFGPGTRLTVL.